This T cell receptor beta chain appears in the sequencing data of a study of siplizumab effects on memory and regulatory T cells. V lost 8 bases and J lost 5, with 11 bases in between. The CDR3 covers 12 residues. Per the germline V gene, CDR1 is KGHSH and CDR2 is LQKENI. Approximately 98,000 TCR templates per sample were assayed. TCRdb's table, derived via immunoSEQ multiplex PCR, lists solely in-frame clones and lacks some. The data hold about 100,000 clones, with approximately 92% observed a single time. The count of this clone is one. The genes are TRBV18 and TRBJ2-3; D is uncertain. The clonotype comes from a human donor in good health. The sequenced sample was CD4+ T cells sorted from blood. In nucleotides, the CDR3 is TGTGCCAGCGGTGCCCGAGGAGATACGCAGTATTTT. Translated, it gives CASGARGDTQYF. Looking up the rest from reference TRBV18 and TRBJ2-3 gives the full variable domain: NAGVMQNPRHLVRRRGQEARLRCSPMKGHSHVYWYRQLPEEGLKFMVYLQKENIIDESGMPKERFSAEFPKEGPSILRIQQVVRGDSAAYFCASGARGDTQYFGPGTRLTVL.